The sample holds a few counts of the clone carrying this T cell receptor beta chain. Its antigen is still unknown. The entry originates in a study of beta chain features in type 1 diabetes. Germline CDR1 is SGDLS and CDR2 is YYNGEE. The CDR3 is 16 amino acids. V lost 0 bases and J lost 4; bases outside the gene matches: 7. Overall study findings and caveats: TCRB repertoires of naive, central memory and Treg cells appeared more similar among patients than among healthy donors. VDJ junctions in type 1 diabetes patients carried more deletions and fewer insertions.

The authors reverse transcribed all of the isolated RNA, so sequencing captured expressed TCRB transcripts. The study sequenced naive, central memory and regulatory T cell samples to an average of approximately 3.5 million reads. Profiling relied on immunoSEQ multiplex PCR, and the TCRdb table lists in-frame clones only, not all of them. The table includes 350,000 to 400,000 clones, about 14% detected once. The receptor was isolated from a young woman in good health. Sample: naive CD4+ T cells from blood. The V and J genes are TRBV9 and TRBJ2-5; 9 bases agree with TRBD2. Here the CDR3 reads CASSVGSSGRGETQYF. As DNA, the CDR3 is TGTGCCAGCAGCGTAGGTAGTAGCGGGAGAGGAGAGACCCAGTACTTC.